A single sample is the source of the 22 T cell receptor beta chains below, sequenced in a study of beta chain features in type 1 diabetes. General study points: When Type 1 diabetes patients were examined, their TCRB CDR3s proved moderately but significantly shorter in all four CD4+ subsets.

These receptors are not linked to any known antigen. Sequencing targeted expressed TCRB transcripts, as all isolated RNA had been reverse transcribed. The protocol was immunoSEQ multiplex PCR, while the TCRdb copy is restricted to in-frame clones and leaves out a portion. The top ten clones hold roughly 0.015% of a sample with about 340,000 clones, approximately 15% of them seen once. The sequenced sample consisted of naive CD4+ T cells from blood. The receptors stem from a woman aged 18 to 35 with type 1 diabetes.

The V and J genes are TRBV29-1 and TRBJ1-2, with D maybe TRBD1 (5 bases). The CDR3 runs to 13 residues. V lost 2 bases, J lost 0 bases, and 7 bases lay in between. The germline V gene encodes CDR1 SQVTM and CDR2 ANQGSEA. The CDR3 here is CSVERRANYGYTF. CDR3 nucleotides: TGCAGCGTTGAACGCAGGGCTAACTATGGCTACACCTTC.

This clone was observed a handful of times. The chain combines TRBV28 with TRBJ1-5, with 7 bases aligning to TRBD1. CDR3 length equals 14 residues. With V trimmed by 6 bases and J by 6 bases, 8 bases remained unmatched. The germline V gene encodes CDR1 MDHEN and CDR2 SYDVKM. Here the CDR3 DNA reads TGTGCCAGCAGAGCAGACAGGGACGCTCAGCCCCAGCATTTT. As protein: CASRADRDAQPQHF.

The chain combines TRBV18 with TRBJ2-5; D is perhaps TRBD1 (5 bases). This CDR3 is 15 amino acids long. Trimming removed 1 base at V and 5 bases at J, with 14 bases between. CDR1 is KGHSH and CDR2 is LQKENI in the germline V gene. Here the CDR3 reads CASSPRVGQAETQYF. The CDR3 coding sequence is TGTGCCAGCTCACCACGGGTGGGGCAGGCGGAGACCCAGTACTTC. Full variable domain (outside the CDR3, taken from reference TRBV18 and TRBJ2-5): NAGVMQNPRHLVRRRGQEARLRCSPMKGHSHVYWYRQLPEEGLKFMVYLQKENIIDESGMPKERFSAEFPKEGPSILRIQQVVRGDSAAYFCASSPRVGQAETQYFGPGTRLLVL.

The chain joins TRBV2 to TRBJ1-1; D uncertain. The V end lost 8 bases, the J end lost 6 bases, and 16 bases lay between the germline ends. Germline CDR1 is SNHLY and CDR2 is FYNNEI. This CDR3 region has 13 residues. CDR3 nucleotide sequence: TGTGCCAGCCGCGGAGACCACGGCGCTGAAGCTTTCTTT. As protein: CASRGDHGAEAFF.

The chain combines TRBV11-1 with TRBJ2-3, with D unresolved. Trimming took 3 bases from V and 6 from J, leaving 13 bases between them. The CDR3 is 14 residues long. Per the germline V gene, CDR1 is SGHAT and CDR2 is FQDESV (reference sequence). The CDR3: CASSFIGREDTQYF. The CDR3 DNA reads TGTGCCAGCAGCTTTATTGGGCGTGAGGATACGCAGTATTTT.

This clone was seen more than once but under ten times. The J gene is TRBJ2-7, the V gene TRBV7-8; a weak D match, TRBD1 (6 bases). Trimming removed 6 bases from V and 4 bases from J, with 13 bases in between. The CDR3 loop spans 13 amino acids. Germline V gene data show CDR1 as SGHVS and CDR2 as FQNEAQ. The CDR3 is CASSFGGPYEQYF. The CDR3 DNA follows: TGTGCCAGCAGTTTTGGGGGCCCATACGAGCAGTACTTC.

This clone was seen more than once but under ten times. The rearrangement links TRBV15 to TRBJ1-4; a weak D match, TRBD1 (6 bases). Germline V gene data show CDR1 as LNHNV and CDR2 as YYDKDF (reference sequence). V was pared by 1 base and J by 3 bases, with 6 bases between. This CDR3 has 14 residues. The CDR3: CATSRGGPNEKLFF. The CDR3 DNA sequence: TGTGCCACCAGCAGAGGGGGGCCTAATGAAAAACTGTTTTTT.

The V gene is TRBV7-3, the J gene TRBJ2-3; 8 positions agree with TRBD2. The CDR3 extends over 15 amino acids. CDR1 is SGHTA, CDR2 FQGTGA, per germline. With V trimmed by 3 bases and J by 6 bases, 8 bases remained unmatched. The CDR3 DNA reads TGTGCCAGCAGCTTTACAGCGGGAGTCGGGGATACGCAGTATTTT. This translates into CASSFTAGVGDTQYF.

V and J are TRBV7-9 and TRBJ2-3; D call uncertain. Trimming cost V 4 bases and J 2 bases, with 10 bases left between them. Germline CDR1 reads SEHNR; CDR2 reads FQNEAQ (reference sequence). This CDR3 spans 14 amino acids. CDR3 sequence reads: CASSSPEHTDTQYF. CDR3 in DNA: TGTGCCAGCAGCTCGCCGGAGCACACAGATACGCAGTATTTT.

CDR3 amino acids: CASSLTGTTNEQFF. CDR3 in DNA: TGTGCCAGCAGCTTAACCGGGACTACCAATGAGCAGTTCTTC. V is TRBV7-3 and J is TRBJ2-1; TRBD2 matches at 7 bases. Trimming cost V 0 bases and J 6 bases; bases outside gene matches: 2. This CDR3 region has 14 residues. CDR1 and CDR2 (germline): SGHTA, FQGTGA.

This clone came up a few times. The sample has other DNA sequences that encode this CDR3 too. The genes are TRBV7-9 and TRBJ2-3; 10 bases agree with TRBD2. The CDR3 loop spans 15 amino acids. With V trimmed by 3 bases and J by 1 base, 1 base remained unmatched. From germline, CDR1 is SEHNR and CDR2 FQNEAQ (reference sequence). Here the CDR3 DNA reads TGTGCCAGCAGCTTTGGGACTAGCGGCACAGATACGCAGTATTTT. Translated: CASSFGTSGTDTQYF.

The chain employs TRBV2 and TRBJ1-2; TRBD1 agrees at 7 bases. Germline V gives CDR1 SNHLY, CDR2 FYNNEI. The CDR3 contains 12 residues. J gave up 7 bases and V 6 bases, and 5 bases lay outside the gene matches. The CDR3 sequence is CASSGTARGYTF. The CDR3, as DNA: TGTGCCAGCAGCGGGACAGCTCGTGGCTACACCTTC.

The V call is TRBV28, the J call TRBJ2-3; D is undetermined. V lost 4 bases and J lost 2, with 4 bases in between. The CDR3 is made up of 12 amino acids. The germline CDR1 and CDR2 sequences are MDHEN and SYDVKM. This CDR3 reads CASSSYTDTQYF. The CDR3 DNA reads TGTGCCAGCAGTTCCTACACAGATACGCAGTATTTT.

The chain carries TRBV7-3 and TRBJ2-1; 8 nucleotides align to TRBD2. V dropped 3 bases and J dropped 1; count of bases not matched to a gene: 2. The CDR3 contains 15 residues. Germline CDR1 is SGHTA and CDR2 is FQGTGA. The CDR3 bases are TGTGCCAGCAGCTTCCAGCGGGAGTCCTACAATGAGCAGTTCTTC. Translation gives CASSFQRESYNEQFF.

This sequence joins TRBV19 and TRBJ2-3, with TRBD2 identical over 9 bases. CDR1 and CDR2 from the germline V gene are LNHDA and SQIVND (reference sequence). The junction had 10 bases not matched to a gene; V was cut back by 3 bases and J by 6 bases. The CDR3 extends over 16 amino acids. The CDR3 sequence: CASSIGWREGLDTQYF. DNA for the CDR3: TGTGCCAGTAGTATTGGTTGGCGGGAGGGCTTGGATACGCAGTATTTT.

The chain links TRBV18 to TRBJ2-5; 11 bases align to TRBD2. Germline V gene data show CDR1 as KGHSH and CDR2 as LQKENI. After removal of 2 bases from V and 3 bases from J, the junction contained 8 bases not matched to a gene. This CDR3 has 17 residues. This chain's CDR3 is CASSPNEASGRKETQYF. The CDR3 DNA is TGTGCCAGCTCACCAAACGAGGCTAGCGGGAGGAAAGAGACCCAGTACTTC.

The chain couples TRBV19 to TRBJ2-5, with TRBD2 matching 7 bases. This CDR3 is built from 14 residues. The V and J ends lost 5 bases and 5 bases, in that order; junction bases with no gene match: 8. The germline V gene has CDR1 LNHDA and CDR2 SQIVND (reference sequence). CDR3 in DNA: TGTGCCAGTAGTCCCCTAGCGGCGGGTGAGACCCAGTACTTC. Protein product: CASSPLAAGETQYF.

The V call is TRBV5-1, the J call TRBJ2-1; a possible D gene is TRBD2 (6 bases). The length of the CDR3 is 14 residues. V was trimmed by 0 bases and J by 7 bases, leaving 11 bases between them. The germline gives CDR1 SGHRS, CDR2 YFSETQ. CDR3 loop: CASSLAGLANEQFF. CDR3 nucleotide sequence: TGCGCCAGCAGCTTGGCCGGGCTAGCGAATGAGCAGTTCTTC.

This chain joins TRBV30 and TRBJ1-1, with D perhaps TRBD1 (6 bases). The CDR3 runs to 15 residues. V gave up 2 bases and J gave up 0 bases, with 13 bases separating them. Germline CDR1 reads GTSNPN; CDR2 reads SVGIG (reference sequence). CDR3 protein: CAWSHTGTLNTEAFF. For the CDR3, the DNA is TGTGCCTGGAGTCACACAGGGACATTGAACACTGAAGCTTTCTTT.

In this sample, this clone turned up a few times. The chain employs TRBV9 and TRBJ2-7, with 7 bases lining up with TRBD1. The CDR3 runs 13 residues. V shed 4 bases, J shed 3 bases, and the junction held 4 bases outside the gene matches. Germline-derived CDR1 and CDR2 are SGDLS and YYNGEE. The CDR3 loop is CASSLRTGYEQYF. CDR3 nucleotide sequence: TGTGCCAGCAGCCTTCGGACAGGCTACGAGCAGTACTTC.

This clone was seen more than once but under ten times. The chain combines TRBV6-5 with TRBJ2-2, with 7 bases identical to TRBD2. With V trimmed by 6 bases and J by 6 bases, 7 bases remained unmatched. The CDR3 has 14 amino acids. In germline, CDR1 is MNHEY, CDR2 SVGAGI. CDR3 in amino acids: CASRRSGAAGELFF. The CDR3 DNA follows: TGTGCCAGCAGGAGGAGCGGGGCGGCCGGGGAGCTGTTTTTT.

The chain couples TRBV7-9 to TRBJ2-1; 9 bases map to TRBD2. Germline lookup yields CDR1 SEHNR and CDR2 FQNEAQ (reference sequence). CDR3 length equals 12 residues. V lost 4 bases and J lost 9; bases outside the gene matches: 1. The CDR3, as DNA: TGTGCCAGCAGCTCTAGCGGGATTGAGCAGTTCTTC. This translates into CASSSSGIEQFF.